This TCR beta chain is drawn from a study of molecular identifiers for immune sequencing clone quantification. Study as a whole: In replicates, RNA taken from roughly 20,000 or 100,000 naive CD8 cells was divided five ways, and four portions underwent sequencing.

General study findings and limits: Among roughly 910,000 naive cells, spiked Jurkat TCR RNA from a single cell was reportedly detectable.

V was clipped by 9 bases and J by 5 bases; unmatched bases: 8. This CDR3 comprises 15 residues. From germline, CDR1 is MGHDK and CDR2 SYGVNS. TCRdb re-called the PCR reads with MiXCR, one entry per CDR3 protein. The data hold approximately 41,000 distinct CDR3 sequences, with 15% to 20% observed a single time. At least ten counts were recorded for this clonotype. No antigen is known for it. The receptor comes from a human donor in good health. Some libraries in this study had Jurkat cell RNA spiked in. Sequenced: naive CD8+ T cells from blood, with Jurkat cell RNA spiked in. Subset denoted: FACS-sorted CD8+CD4-CCR7+CD45RA+ naive T cells. The rearrangement links TRBV25-1 to TRBJ2-2; 11 nucleotides match TRBD1. CDR3 coding DNA: TGTGCCAGGAAAGGACAGGGGGCTGAGACCGGGGAGCTGTTTTTT. It codes for CARKGQGAETGELFF.